What follows is one TCR beta chain and its context. The clone's antigen remains unknown. No qualities accompany the bases; no much larger clone lies one base away. Donors formed part of the validation cohort, which comprised over a hundred subjects and was distinct from the first cohort of over 500 subjects. V gives up 6 bases and J gives up 6 bases, and the segment between their germline ends measures 12 bases. Looking up the germline V gene yields CDR1 SQVTM and CDR2 ANQGSEA. The CDR3, cysteine through phenylalanine, is 11 amino acids long. The kept DNA is CDR3 alone, 33 bases in frame from the first base. The data originate from a study of cytomegalovirus exposure and HLA in healthy donors (dated by TCRdb to the late 2010s). Turning to the overall study: The 650 to 750 repertoires of the first cohort and the roughly 120 validation repertoires were produced on the same platform, according to a later analysis. High-throughput TCR immunosequencing, statistical association of individual TCRs with disease status, and machine learning were combined to predict cytomegalovirus infection status. Besides the first cohort of about 730 subjects, a separate validation cohort made up of 90 to 150 different subjects was used. The study aimed to test whether signatures of past pathogen exposure could be identified by cataloging public T cell receptors. Study-wide findings and limitations: In vitro tests confirmed that three of the cytomegalovirus-associated TCR beta chains recognize cytomegalovirus antigens. The classifier was reported to diagnose cytomegalovirus status with high specificity and sensitivity in both the original and validation cohorts. In the study, roughly 160 TCR beta chains were listed as associated with cytomegalovirus. A later analysis had no HLA typing for the validation cohort, so co-occurrence there was scored across all 130 or so repertoires. The authors suggested that the approach could potentially be generalized to other disease states and immunological phenotypes. Subsequent analysis determined that TCRs grouped into clusters in the first cohort also showed a tendency toward co-occurrence across the roughly 110 validation repertoires, and 94% of cluster scores exceeded 0. Across donors, most TCR sequences were observed very rarely, whereas some public TCRs were present in many individuals.

Library preparation was by the immunoSEQ multiplex PCR assay. The authors' pipeline ran thus. To diagnose cytomegalovirus status from the catalog of TCR beta chain sequences, a statistical classification framework was built. TCRdb re-hosts the immuneACCESS table, in-frame sequences only. Its copies lack some clones; in the studies checked, an unresolved V gene accounts for under half of them, and the cause for the rest is not known. The V and J calls and the clone size are those of that table, but D and trimming were determined from the DNA. The sample table contains about 160,000 clones; only one count was recorded for roughly nine tenths of them. The ten largest make up about 5.8% of the sample.

The TCR sequence derives from a woman between 25 and 40 years old in good health and CMV-seronegative. The sequencing sample was made of PBMCs. This receptor chain uses TRBV29-1 and TRBJ2-7, and perhaps TRBD1 as D gene, on 5 matching bases. The CDR3 has the sequence CSVGTGSEQYF. The DNA sequence is TGCAGCGTCGGTACAGGTTCCGAGCAGTACTTC.